The 22 T cell receptor beta chains below come from one sample, sequenced in a study of T cells after posttransplantation cyclophosphamide listed by TCRdb under 2016. The library was produced with the immunoSEQ multiplex PCR assay. In TCRdb, the immuneACCESS table is reduced to in-frame sequences with V and J assigned. These tables do not hold every clone; where another copy was compared, an unresolved V gene accounts for under half, and the others remain unexplained. A total of 30,000 or so clones appear in this sample, 80% to 90% of them only once. The top ten hold under 3.5% of the sample. The sample was PBMCs. These receptors were obtained from a man aged 50-59 years.

The rearrangement uses TRBV7-9 and TRBJ1-2; possibly TRBD1 for D (6 bases). From germline, CDR1 is SEHNR and CDR2 FQNEAQ (reference sequence). The CDR3 covers 14 residues. Trimming stripped 5 bases from V and 4 bases from J, with 14 bases between. CDR3 nucleotides: TGTGCCAGCAGCCGAGCGGACAGCGGCTATGGCTACACCTTC. Translating gives CASSRADSGYGYTF.

V usage is TRBV7-2 and J usage is TRBJ2-7; 13 bases fit TRBD2. Trimming removed 5 bases from V and 4 bases from J; junction bases left unmatched: 5. The CDR3 consists of 15 residues. Germline lookup yields CDR1 SGHTA and CDR2 FQGNSA. The chain's CDR3 is CASSTSGGASYEQYF. The CDR3, as DNA: TGTGCCAGCAGCACTAGCGGGGGGGCCTCGTACGAGCAGTACTTC.

This clone was found once. The V call is TRBV6-6, the J call TRBJ1-2; 8 nucleotides agree with TRBD1. The V gene end was trimmed by 6 bases and the J gene end by 8 bases; junction bases not matched to a gene: 14. Germline loops: CDR1 MNHNY, CDR2 SVGAGI (reference sequence). This CDR3 comprises 15 residues. CDR3 sequence reads: CASSSRTGFEGGYTF. The CDR3 bases are TGTGCCAGCAGCTCTAGGACAGGGTTCGAGGGGGGCTACACCTTC.

V gene TRBV4-1 combines with J gene TRBJ2-7; D is unresolved. V was shortened by 1 base and J by 5 bases, with 9 bases between the two germline ends. CDR1 and CDR2 (germline): MGHRA, YSYEKL. This CDR3 contains 13 residues. CDR3 DNA: TGCGCCAGCAGCCAAGTCGGTTACCACGAGCAGTACTTC. Amino acids: CASSQVGYHEQYF.

The chain joins TRBV18 to TRBJ1-1, with D maybe TRBD1 (5 bases). CDR3 length: 16 amino acids. V lost 3 bases to trimming and J lost 4 bases, with 18 bases between them. Germline V gives CDR1 KGHSH, CDR2 LQKENI. CDR3 nucleotide sequence: TGTGCCAGCTCACCGGGACTTGGGGCCCGGAGCACTGAAGCTTTCTTT. Its protein is CASSPGLGARSTEAFF.

The rearrangement links TRBV27 to TRBJ2-3; D call uncertain. This CDR3 is built from 14 residues. Germline V lookup: CDR1 MNHEY, CDR2 SMNVEV (reference sequence). V was pared by 4 bases and J by 3 bases, with 11 bases between. CDR3 amino acids: CASSWSRGTDTQYF. Written as DNA, the CDR3 is TGTGCCAGCAGTTGGTCTCGAGGAACAGATACGCAGTATTTT.

The gene calls are TRBV21-1 and TRBJ2-7; the table's D call of TRBD1 was not tested on the DNA. TRBV21-1 is assigned pseudogene status. This CDR3 region has 16 residues. CDR3 sequence: CASSPIGGRTGYEQYF. The DNA of the CDR3 is TGTGCCAGCAGCCCTATAGGGGGAAGGACAGGATACGAGCAGTACTTC.

This clone was found a few times. This CDR3 reads CAIEMVGGNTEAFF. The CDR3 bases are TGTGCCATCGAAATGGTGGGAGGGAACACTGAAGCTTTCTTT. The rearrangement links TRBV2 to TRBJ1-1; no firm D call. V was shortened by 10 bases and J by 1 base, with 16 bases between the two germline ends. Per germline, CDR1 SNHLY and CDR2 FYNNEI. The length of the CDR3 is 14 residues.

The sample holds one count of this clone. The V call is TRBV7-2, the J call TRBJ2-3; 7 bases agree with TRBD1. The germline V gene has CDR1 SGHTA and CDR2 FQGNSA. The CDR3 length is 13 residues. V lost 7 bases to trimming and J lost 4 bases; unmatched junction nucleotides: 5. The CDR3 is CASNDRVADTQYF. The CDR3 DNA reads as TGTGCCAGCAACGACAGGGTGGCAGATACGCAGTATTTT.

The rearrangement uses TRBV5-1 and TRBJ1-6, with a weak D call TRBD1 (5 bases). This CDR3 spans 14 amino acids. Germline CDR1 SGHRS, CDR2 YFSETQ. Trimming removed 3 bases from V and 3 bases from J, with 7 bases in between. The CDR3 reads CASSSGVYNSPLHF. Here the CDR3 DNA reads TGCGCCAGCAGCTCGGGGGTCTATAATTCACCCCTCCACTTT.

The V gene is TRBV5-5, the J gene TRBJ2-7, with TRBD1 matching over 9 bases. The CDR3 sequence is 14 residues long. After removal of 4 bases from V and 5 bases from J, the junction contained 7 bases not matched to a gene. Germline lookup yields CDR1 SGHKS and CDR2 YYEKEE (reference sequence). The CDR3 DNA reads TGTGCCAGCAGCCCCGGGACAGGGCAACACGAGCAGTACTTC. Its protein product is CASSPGTGQHEQYF.

The chain recombines TRBV7-8 with TRBJ1-4; TRBD1 aligns across 7 bases. J was trimmed by 5 bases and V by 5 bases; bases with no gene match: 5. The germline V gene encodes CDR1 SGHVS and CDR2 FQNEAQ. The CDR3 contains 14 residues. CDR3 coding DNA: TGTGCCAGCAGCGTGGACAGGTCAAATGAAAAACTGTTTTTT. Protein product: CASSVDRSNEKLFF.

This clone is a singleton in its sample. The chain employs TRBV11-3 and TRBJ1-3; no firm D call. The CDR3 has 13 amino acids. CDR1 and CDR2 (germline): SGHNT, YENEEA. V lost 5 bases to trimming and J lost 4 bases, with 9 bases between them. The chain's CDR3 is CASSGWRGNTIYF. In nucleotides, the CDR3 is TGTGCCAGCAGCGGTTGGCGGGGAAACACCATATATTTT.

The rearrangement uses TRBV5-1 and TRBJ2-3, with TRBD2 matching 12 bases. Germline CDR1 reads SGHRS; CDR2 reads YFSETQ. This CDR3 region has 14 residues. With 5 bases clipped from V and 5 bases from J, the junction kept 3 bases outside the gene matches. The CDR3 nucleotides read TGCGCCAGCAGTAGGACTAGCGGGGTAGATACGCAGTATTTT. It is translated as CASSRTSGVDTQYF.

To note about this clone: Germline and junction disagree at one end, which may indicate a read error. The rearrangement uses TRBV7-7 and TRBJ2-5, with D possibly TRBD1 on 6 matching bases. CDR1 and CDR2 (germline): SSHAT, FNYEAQ (reference sequence). The CDR3 consists of 15 residues. The chain's CDR3 is CASSSGAGGPETQYF. The CDR3 nucleotides read TGTGCTAGCAGCTCAGGGGCAGGAGGTCCAGAGACCCAGTACTTC.

V is TRBV19 and J is TRBJ2-4; 7 bases agree with TRBD1. This CDR3 has 16 amino acids. V was clipped by 6 bases and J by 0 bases; unmatched bases: 8. Germline values: CDR1 LNHDA, CDR2 SQIVND (reference sequence). The CDR3 nucleotides are TGTGCCAGTAGGGAGGACAGGTCTTTAGCCAAAAACATTCAGTACTTC. Protein: CASREDRSLAKNIQYF.

The chain recombines TRBV19 with TRBJ2-7, with a weak D call TRBD1 (5 bases). CDR3 length: 13 amino acids. Trimming took off 8 bases at V and 2 bases at J, with 13 bases between the two ends. Germline V gives CDR1 LNHDA, CDR2 SQIVND (reference sequence). DNA of the CDR3: TGTGCCAGTTCAGGACACAAAACCTACGAGCAGTACTTC. This translates into CASSGHKTYEQYF.

CDR3 sequence reads: CASSLLQGYTQYF. CDR3 bases: TGTGCCAGCAGCCTTCTTCAGGGGTATACGCAGTATTTT. V and J are TRBV14 and TRBJ2-3, with D tentatively TRBD1 (6 bases). This CDR3 contains 13 residues. From germline, CDR1 is SGHDN and CDR2 FVKESK. Deletions cut 4 bases from V and 7 bases from J, with 12 bases between.

The chain joins TRBV12-5 to TRBJ2-2; no firm D call. The CDR3 contains 12 residues. Germline V gene lookup returns CDR1 LGHNT and CDR2 FRNRAP. V was cut by 6 bases and J by 3 bases, with 5 bases left in between. The CDR3 DNA sequence: TGTGCTAGTGGCCGGGACACCGGGGAGCTGTTTTTT. Encoded protein: CASGRDTGELFF.

This chain uses TRBV7-2 with TRBJ2-1; TRBD2 matches at 11 bases. The germline V gene has CDR1 SGHTA and CDR2 FQGNSA. V was clipped by 2 bases and J by 7 bases; unmatched bases: 4. The CDR3 sequence is 15 residues long. The CDR3 spells CASSLPSSGRNEQFF. The DNA of the CDR3 is TGTGCCAGCAGCTTACCTTCTAGCGGGAGGAATGAGCAGTTCTTC.

The chain has TRBV2 and TRBJ1-4; 7 bases fit TRBD1. The CDR3 is made up of 14 amino acids. Trimming removed 3 bases from V and 3 bases from J; junction bases left unmatched: 1. In germline, CDR1 is SNHLY, CDR2 FYNNEI. The CDR3 coding sequence is TGTGCCAGCAGTGACGGGACAGCTAATGAAAAACTGTTTTTT. Protein product: CASSDGTANEKLFF.

This chain uses TRBV27 with TRBJ2-3; D unresolved. The germline gives CDR1 MNHEY, CDR2 SMNVEV (reference sequence). V was cut by 4 bases and J by 6 bases, with 17 bases left in between. There are 15 residues in the CDR3. CDR3 sequence (DNA): TGTGCCAGCAGTTCCTCGGCCTGGGCGAAGGATACGCAGTATTTT. This translates into CASSSSAWAKDTQYF.